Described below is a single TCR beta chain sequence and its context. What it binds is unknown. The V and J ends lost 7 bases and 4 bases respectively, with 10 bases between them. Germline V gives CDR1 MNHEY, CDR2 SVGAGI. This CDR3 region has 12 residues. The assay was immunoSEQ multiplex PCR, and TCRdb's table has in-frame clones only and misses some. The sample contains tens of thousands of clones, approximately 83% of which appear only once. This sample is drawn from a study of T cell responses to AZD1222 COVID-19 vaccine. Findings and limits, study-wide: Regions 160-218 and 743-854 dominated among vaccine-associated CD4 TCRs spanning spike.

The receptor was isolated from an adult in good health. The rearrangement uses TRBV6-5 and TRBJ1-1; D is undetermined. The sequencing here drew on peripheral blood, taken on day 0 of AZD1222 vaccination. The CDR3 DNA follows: TGTGCCAGCACGAACACCCTCACTGAAGCTTTCTTT. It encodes CASTNTLTEAFF.